This is a list of T cell receptor beta chains from one sample in a study of shared clonotypes between healthy human individuals. Measured with immunoSEQ multiplex PCR; TCRdb has only the in-frame clones, and not every one. The sample lists about 660,000 clones, under 80% occurring once. The sample taken for sequencing was memory CD4+ T cells sorted from blood. The receptors stem from a young woman in good health. The CDR3 runs from the conserved cysteine through the conserved F or W. D genes are given only for firm matches. Size is stated for part of the rows, as once, few or many counts, or as a class when the clone is expanded.

d_call j_call cdr3_length clone_size v_call cdr3_nt cdr3_aa
TRBD2 TRBJ2-5 13 few TRBV7-8 TGTGCCAGTGGACCACTAGCGCCAGAGACCCAGTACTTC CASGPLAPETQYF
TRBD1 TRBJ2-6 15 - TRBV2 TGTGCCACCGGGACAGGACCCTCTGGGGCCAACGTCCTGACTTTC CATGTGPSGANVLTF
- TRBJ2-1 13 - TRBV11-3 TGTGCCAGCAGCCTAAACAGAGACAATGAGCAGTTCTTC CASSLNRDNEQFF
- TRBJ1-5 14 - TRBV10-2 TGCGCCAGCAGTGAGTATCTAGGGGACCAGCCCCAGCATTTT CASSEYLGDQPQHF
- TRBJ2-6 17 - TRBV1 TGCACCAGCAGCTCGTATTGTGCACAAAGTCGGGCCAACGTCCTGACTTTC CTSSSYCAQSRANVLTF
TRBD2 TRBJ2-5 13 - TRBV7-9 TGTGCCAGCAGCCTGGGACTAGGAGAGACCCAGTACTTC CASSLGLGETQYF
- TRBJ2-7 15 - TRBV25-1 TGTGCCAGCAGCCCTGGTCGGGGGGCCGGCCACGAGCAGTACTTC CASSPGRGAGHEQYF
TRBD2 TRBJ2-1 13 - TRBV25-1 TGTGCCACCGGAGGGCTAGCGGGTAATGAGCAGTTCTTC CATGGLAGNEQFF
- TRBJ1-1 14 - TRBV6-5 TGTGCCAGCAGTTCCTACAGGGAGGCAACTGAAGCTTTCTTT CASSSYREATEAFF
- TRBJ1-1 14 - TRBV10-2 TGCGCCAGCAGCACGGGACGGCTGAACACTGAAGCTTTCTTT CASSTGRLNTEAFF
TRBD2 TRBJ2-3 15 - TRBV29-1 TGCAGCGTTGCGGGAGGGGGAACTAGCACAGATACGCAGTATTTT CSVAGGGTSTDTQYF
- TRBJ1-2 13 many TRBV29-1 TGCAGCGTTGAGGAACAGGAATCGAGAGGCTACACCTTC CSVEEQESRGYTF
- TRBJ1-1 15 - TRBV7-9 TGTGCCAGCAGCTTAACTTCTCCGGGAGACACTGAAGCTTTCTTT CASSLTSPGDTEAFF
TRBD2 TRBJ2-5 15 many TRBV5-1 TGCGCCAGCAGCCCGGGAGCGGGAGCTGGGGAGACCCAGTACTTC CASSPGAGAGETQYF
- TRBJ1-4 14 once TRBV2 TGTGCCAGCAGGAAGACAGCAACTAATGAAAAACTGTTTTTT CASRKTATNEKLFF
- TRBJ1-2 17 - TRBV6-1 TGTGCCAGCAGTGTCTCAGGAAATTCATTATCTCTTTATGGCTACACCTTC CASSVSGNSLSLYGYTF
TRBD1 TRBJ2-5 12 - TRBV29-1 TGCAGCGCGAGGACAGGCCAAGAGACCCAGTACTTC CSARTGQETQYF
- TRBJ1-4 14 once TRBV7-2 TGTGCCAGCAGTCGACAGACAACTAATGAAAAACTGTTTTTT CASSRQTTNEKLFF